The sequence of this T cell receptor (beta chain) was determined in a study of blood T cell repertoires in COVID-19. About the research overall: Spain, Italy and the United States supplied samples that represented acute and convalescent COVID-19. PBMCs, B-cell-depleted T cells, or T cells provided the cDNA or gDNA that made up the material.

Trimming took off 5 bases at V and 4 bases at J, with 8 bases between the two ends. Germline values: CDR1 KGHSH, CDR2 LQKENI. The CDR3 is 13 residues long. In the authors' workflow: Reference gene primer amplification gave estimated nucleated cell counts. The method was immunoSEQ multiplex PCR; TCRdb's version includes in-frame clones alone and lacks a portion of them. V and J calls and clone size are those listed in that table; D and trimming were worked out from the DNA. This repertoire shows hundreds of thousands of clones, over 75% found once; its top ten account for around 7.8%. The receptor comes from a human donor in a cohort sampled during active COVID-19. Sequenced: peripheral blood. The chain links TRBV18 to TRBJ2-2; D remains ambiguous. The CDR3 sequence: CASSASRTGELFF. The CDR3 coding sequence is TGTGCCAGCTCAGCAAGCCGCACCGGGGAGCTGTTTTTT.